This TCR beta chain was documented in a study of shared clonotypes between healthy human individuals. Data came from immunoSEQ multiplex PCR; TCRdb stores just in-frame clones and leaves some out. The table includes over 400,000 clones, around 85% detected once. The sequence came from a woman in her thirties or forties in good health. Some clones in this sample may be carry-over from other donors' samples. The sequencing input was PBMCs.

The CDR3 sequence is CASSASLGDTGELFF. The CDR3, as DNA: TGTGCCAGCAGCGCCTCGCTGGGCGACACCGGGGAGCTGTTTTTT. The chain combines TRBV28 with TRBJ2-2; D is unclear. CDR3 length: 15 residues. V was trimmed by 6 bases and J by 3 bases, leaving 14 bases between them. Per germline, CDR1 MDHEN and CDR2 SYDVKM.